The TCR beta chain described here comes from a study of T-cell memory formation after mild COVID-19. Study results and limitations: Pre-infection memory contained some responding clones, which suggested that cross-reactive memory had joined.

This CDR3 is built from 15 residues. The J segment lost 2 bases and the V segment lost 6 bases, leaving 11 bases of the junction unmatched. Germline loops: CDR1 DFQATT, CDR2 SNEGSKA (reference sequence). TCRdb redid the calling of the 5' RACE reads with MiXCR, one entry per CDR3 protein. Here the sample spans just over 400,000 distinct CDR3 sequences, about 22% being singletons. This clonotype appeared a few times. Its antigen is still unknown. This TCR was sampled from an adult woman who had mild COVID-19 (a few samples of this study predate the infection). Cell type and time point are not known. Sequencing was done on a sample of PBMCs or a T cell subset sorted from them (not recorded which). V usage is TRBV20-1 and J usage is TRBJ2-7; 9 positions agree with TRBD1. CDR3: CSARRVGTGTYEQYF. CDR3 bases: TGCAGTGCACGGAGGGTGGGGACAGGGACCTACGAGCAGTACTTC.